This TCR beta chain is drawn from a study of T cells in Graves' hyperthyroidism and ophthalmopathy. Study-wide results and limits: Ophthalmopathy got predicted by the model a median approximately 6.3 months before its onset.

Comment on this clonotype: Its cognate antigen is unknown.

RNA transcripts provided the source from which TCR beta CDR3 regions were amplified. The HTBI primer set was used in a first-round RT-PCR of the TCR CDR3. A single record per CDR3 protein comes from TCRdb applying MiXCR to the multiplex PCR reads. Counted here are approximately 560,000 distinct CDR3 sequences, under 60% occurring once; the ten biggest clones make up 8.2%. Among the patients, aged 18 to 65, hyperthyroidism was newly diagnosed and had lasted under 2 months. This TCR was recovered from a woman under 30 with Graves' hyperthyroidism. Source material: peripheral blood or thyroid tissue (not recorded which).

The CDR3 sequence: CASSQGGRLNYGYTF. The CDR3 DNA reads TGTGCCAGCAGCCAAGGTGGCAGACTTAACTATGGCTACACCTTC. This chain joins TRBV14 and TRBJ1-2, with D uncertain. CDR1 is SGHDN, CDR2 FVKESK, per germline. V lost 1 base, J lost 1 base, and 10 bases lay in between. The CDR3 has 15 residues.